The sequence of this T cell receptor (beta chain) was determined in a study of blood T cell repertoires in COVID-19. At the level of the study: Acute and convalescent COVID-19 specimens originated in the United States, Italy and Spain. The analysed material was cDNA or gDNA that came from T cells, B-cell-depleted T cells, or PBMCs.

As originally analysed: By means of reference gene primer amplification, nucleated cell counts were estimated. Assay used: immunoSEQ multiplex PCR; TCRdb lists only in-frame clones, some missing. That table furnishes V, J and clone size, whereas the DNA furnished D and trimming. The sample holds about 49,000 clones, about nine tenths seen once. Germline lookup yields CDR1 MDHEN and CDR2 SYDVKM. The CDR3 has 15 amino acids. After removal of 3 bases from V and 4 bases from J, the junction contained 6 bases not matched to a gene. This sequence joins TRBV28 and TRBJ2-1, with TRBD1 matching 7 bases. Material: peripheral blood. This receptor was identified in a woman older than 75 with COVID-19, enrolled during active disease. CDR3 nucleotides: TGTGCCAGCAGTTTCCGGGACAGCTATTACAATGAGCAGTTCTTC. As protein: CASSFRDSYYNEQFF.